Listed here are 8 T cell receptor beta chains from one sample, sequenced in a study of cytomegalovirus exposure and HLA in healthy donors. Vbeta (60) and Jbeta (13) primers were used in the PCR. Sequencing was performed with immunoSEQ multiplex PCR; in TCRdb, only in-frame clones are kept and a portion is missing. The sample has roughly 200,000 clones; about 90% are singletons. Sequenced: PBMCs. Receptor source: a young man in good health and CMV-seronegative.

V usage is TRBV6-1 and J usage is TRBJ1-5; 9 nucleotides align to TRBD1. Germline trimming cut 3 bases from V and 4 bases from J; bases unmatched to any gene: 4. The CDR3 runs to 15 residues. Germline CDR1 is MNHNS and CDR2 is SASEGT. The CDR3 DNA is TGTGCCAGCAGTGAGGACAGGGGTGCAAATCAGCCCCAGCATTTT. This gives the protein CASSEDRGANQPQHF.

CDR3 nucleotides: TGTGCCAGCAGTCTCCCCCCCGGGAGCCGTAGGGACGAGCAGTACTTC. Amino acid sequence: CASSLPPGSRRDEQYF. This chain connects TRBV25-1 to TRBJ2-7; weak D call: TRBD2 (6 bases). V lost 5 bases and J lost 5, with 22 bases in between. The germline V gene has CDR1 MGHDK and CDR2 SYGVNS. The CDR3 has 16 amino acids.

This CDR3 is CASTPPGRGHNEQFF. For the CDR3, the DNA is TGTGCCAGCACCCCCCCCGGGAGGGGCCACAATGAGCAGTTCTTC. The chain combines TRBV27 with TRBJ2-1, with 8 bases aligning to TRBD2. V lost 7 bases and J lost 5; bases outside the gene matches: 10. The CDR3 is 15 amino acids. Germline CDR1 reads MNHEY; CDR2 reads SMNVEV (reference sequence).

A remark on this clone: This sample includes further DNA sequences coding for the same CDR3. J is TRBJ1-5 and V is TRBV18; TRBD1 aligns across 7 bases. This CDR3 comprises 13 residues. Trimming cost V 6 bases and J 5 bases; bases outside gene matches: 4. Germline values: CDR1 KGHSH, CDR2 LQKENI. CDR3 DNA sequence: TGTGCCAGCTCGCCCGGGACAGATCAGCCCCAGCATTTT. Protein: CASSPGTDQPQHF.

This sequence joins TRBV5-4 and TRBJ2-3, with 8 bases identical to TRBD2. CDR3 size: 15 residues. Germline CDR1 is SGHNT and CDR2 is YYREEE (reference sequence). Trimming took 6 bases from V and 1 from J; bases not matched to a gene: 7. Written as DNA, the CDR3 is TGTGCCAGCAACTCCCGGGGGGGCGGCACAGATACGCAGTATTTT. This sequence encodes CASNSRGGGTDTQYF.

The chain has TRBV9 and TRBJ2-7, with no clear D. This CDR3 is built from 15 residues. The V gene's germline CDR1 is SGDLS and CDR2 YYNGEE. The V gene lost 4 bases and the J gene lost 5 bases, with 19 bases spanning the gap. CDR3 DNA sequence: TGTGCCAGCAGCCTGACCCCCGCGACATTTAACGAGCAGTACTTC. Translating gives CASSLTPATFNEQYF.

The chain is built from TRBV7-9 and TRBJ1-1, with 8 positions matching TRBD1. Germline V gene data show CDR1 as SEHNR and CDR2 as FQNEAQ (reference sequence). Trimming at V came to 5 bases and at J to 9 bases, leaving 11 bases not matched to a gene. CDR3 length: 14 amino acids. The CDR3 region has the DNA TGTGCCAGCAGCCAAGAAAAGGACAGGGAGAAAGCTTTCTTT. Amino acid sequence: CASSQEKDREKAFF.

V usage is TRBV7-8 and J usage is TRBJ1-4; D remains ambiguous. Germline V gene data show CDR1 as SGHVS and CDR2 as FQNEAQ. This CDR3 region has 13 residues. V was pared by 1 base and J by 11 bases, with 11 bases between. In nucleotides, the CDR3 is TGTGCCAGCAGCTTAGGTGGTGGCAGGAAACTGTTTTTT. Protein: CASSLGGGRKLFF.